This TCR beta chain is drawn from a study of follicular helper T cells after annual influenza vaccination. Clones were sequenced by immunoSEQ multiplex PCR, and TCRdb holds only the in-frame ones, with some missing. Among over 14,000 clones listed, 65% to 85% were seen once. Trimming stripped 2 bases from V and 0 bases from J, with 15 bases between. This CDR3 has 16 amino acids. Germline lookup yields CDR1 SGDLS and CDR2 YYNGEE. Indicated time point: 2014-2015 season, 7 days after vaccination. The chain combines TRBV9 with TRBJ2-7, with D possibly matching TRBD2 (7 bases). The origin of this receptor is an adult who received the influenza vaccine. The sample was CXCR5+ CD38- circulating T follicular helper cells from blood, taken 7 days after influenza vaccination. The subset is: circulating Tfh, non-naive CD4+CXCR5+PD-1+ (ICOS+CD38+ or ICOS-CD38-). The CDR3 here is CASSVQGGGDSYEQYF. The CDR3 nucleotides are TGTGCCAGCAGCGTTCAGGGCGGGGGCGACTCCTACGAGCAGTACTTC.